These 21 T cell receptor beta chains were all obtained from the same sample, sequenced in a study of cytomegalovirus exposure and HLA in healthy donors. PCR involved 60 Vbeta and 13 Jbeta primers. Assay used: immunoSEQ multiplex PCR; TCRdb lists only in-frame clones, some missing. The sample carries about 150,000 clones, 75% recorded once. The sample consisted of PBMCs. Receptor source: a man between 25 and 39 years old in good health and CMV-seronegative.

The chain couples TRBV5-1 to TRBJ2-2; 9 nucleotides line up with TRBD1. V dropped 2 bases and J dropped 1; count of bases not matched to a gene: 9. Looked up from germline, CDR1 is SGHRS and CDR2 is YFSETQ. The CDR3 runs to 18 residues. In DNA, the CDR3 is TGCGCCAGCAGCTTCCCTATCCCGGGACAGGGGAACACCGGGGAGCTGTTTTTT. Translating gives CASSFPIPGQGNTGELFF. The variable domain in full, completed from reference TRBV5-1 and TRBJ2-2, reads KAGVTQTPRYLIKTRGQQVTLSCSPISGHRSVSWYQQTPGQGLQFLFEYFSETQRNKGNFPGRFSGRQFSNSRSEMNVSTLELGDSALYLCASSFPIPGQGNTGELFFGEGSRLTVL.

The V gene is TRBV6-1, the J gene TRBJ2-7, with 8 bases aligning to TRBD1. V trimming: 3 bases; J trimming: 6 bases; junction bases outside the gene matches: 7. The CDR3 totals 14 residues. Germline loops: CDR1 MNHNS, CDR2 SASEGT. The CDR3 nucleotides read TGTGCCAGCAGTGAGGGGACAGGTCGGGCCGAGCAGTACTTC. Protein product: CASSEGTGRAEQYF.

This clone has a handful of counts. The V gene is TRBV5-1, the J gene TRBJ2-3; D possibly corresponds to TRBD1 (5 bases). V lost 0 bases to trimming and J lost 2 bases, with 7 bases between them. CDR3 length equals 14 residues. Germline V gives CDR1 SGHRS, CDR2 YFSETQ. The chain's CDR3 is CASSLVGLTDTQYF. CDR3 DNA: TGCGCCAGCAGCTTGGTGGGGCTCACAGATACGCAGTATTTT.

The V call is TRBV30, the J call TRBJ1-1; D is undetermined. The V gene lost 3 bases and the J gene lost 1 base, with 3 bases spanning the gap. Germline assignment: CDR1 GTSNPN and CDR2 SVGIG (reference sequence). This CDR3 is 11 amino acids long. The CDR3 nucleotides are TGTGCCTGGAGGAGGAACACTGAAGCTTTCTTT. It yields the protein CAWRRNTEAFF.

This clone was observed a handful of times. V and J are TRBV18 and TRBJ1-1, with D hard to call. V was cut by 8 bases and J by 0 bases, with 10 bases left in between. CDR3 length: 13 amino acids. Germline CDR1 is KGHSH and CDR2 is LQKENI. CDR3 in amino acids: CASLQNMNTEAFF. As DNA, the CDR3 is TGTGCCAGCCTACAGAACATGAACACTGAAGCTTTCTTT.

In this sample, this clone turned up once. The chain joins TRBV7-8 to TRBJ2-7, with 9 bases aligning to TRBD1. This CDR3 is built from 13 residues. After removal of 5 bases from V and 3 bases from J, the junction contained 2 bases not matched to a gene. CDR1 is SGHVS, CDR2 FQNEAQ, per germline. CDR3 protein: CASSRGQGYEQYF. DNA for the CDR3: TGTGCCAGCAGCCGGGGACAGGGCTACGAGCAGTACTTC.

This clone was observed a few times. This chain links TRBV5-1 with TRBJ1-1, with TRBD1 as a possible D gene (5 bases). The CDR3 is 13 residues long. From germline, CDR1 is SGHRS and CDR2 YFSETQ. V was clipped by 5 bases and J by 4 bases, with 12 bases between them. This CDR3 reads CASRRGRGTEAFF. In nucleotides, the CDR3 is TGCGCCAGCAGGCGGGGGAGAGGCACTGAAGCTTTCTTT.

This clone was seen more than once but under ten times. The chain employs TRBV7-6 and TRBJ1-6; D is ambiguous. The CDR3 sequence is 16 residues long. Looked up from germline, CDR1 is SGHVS and CDR2 is FNYEAQ. V was trimmed by 3 bases and J by 0 bases, leaving 9 bases between them. CDR3 region: CASSLASSSYNSPLHF. The CDR3 bases are TGTGCCAGCAGCTTGGCCTCCAGCTCCTATAATTCACCCCTCCACTTT.

The CDR3 is CASSSGRTRTEAFF. In DNA, the CDR3 is TGCGCCAGCAGCTCGGGGAGGACGCGCACTGAAGCTTTCTTT. This sequence joins TRBV5-1 and TRBJ1-1, with D uncertain. The CDR3 has 14 residues. V was clipped by 3 bases and J by 4 bases, with 13 bases between them. Germline V CDR1 and CDR2: SGHRS, YFSETQ.

The J gene is TRBJ2-7, the V gene TRBV28; the match to TRBD1 covers 10 bases. The germline gives CDR1 MDHEN, CDR2 SYDVKM. After removal of 6 bases from V and 6 bases from J, the junction contained 5 bases not matched to a gene. This CDR3 is 13 amino acids long. This CDR3 reads CASRGQGKGEQYF. CDR3 sequence (DNA): TGTGCCAGCAGGGGACAGGGGAAAGGCGAGCAGTACTTC.

This clone appeared a few times. The chain links TRBV29-1 to TRBJ2-3; the match to TRBD1 covers 8 bases. Trimming at V came to 7 bases and at J to 1 base, leaving 7 bases not matched to a gene. The CDR3 covers 14 residues. The germline gives CDR1 SQVTM, CDR2 ANQGSEA. CDR3 loop: CSALTGEGTDTQYF. The CDR3 region has the DNA TGCAGCGCCCTGACAGGGGAGGGCACAGATACGCAGTATTTT.

This clone appeared a few times. The chain combines TRBV28 with TRBJ2-1; 11 nucleotides match TRBD2. The V gene end was trimmed by 5 bases and the J gene end by 6 bases; junction bases not matched to a gene: 6. Germline V lookup: CDR1 MDHEN, CDR2 SYDVKM. The CDR3 sequence is 15 residues long. CDR3 DNA: TGTGCCAGCAGTCCCTTAGCGGGGGGGCCCAATGAGCAGTTCTTC. Translation gives CASSPLAGGPNEQFF.

The chain links TRBV28 to TRBJ2-3; D ambiguous. The CDR3 spans 11 residues. Germline V gene sequence: CDR1 MDHEN, CDR2 SYDVKM. V was cut by 6 bases and J by 10 bases, with 11 bases left in between. The CDR3 loop is CASSPLIAQYF. CDR3 bases: TGTGCCAGCAGCCCTTTGATAGCGCAGTATTTT.

This clone was seen a handful of times. The chain employs TRBV9 and TRBJ2-5; 9 bases align to TRBD2. V lost 4 bases to trimming and J lost 2 bases; unmatched junction nucleotides: 3. Germline CDR1 is SGDLS and CDR2 is YYNGEE. The CDR3 runs to 14 residues. CDR3 loop: CASSRGGGQETQYF. The CDR3 region has the DNA TGTGCCAGCAGCCGCGGGGGGGGGCAAGAGACCCAGTACTTC.

V gene TRBV6-6 combines with J gene TRBJ1-5; D is unclear. Germline lookup yields CDR1 MNHNY and CDR2 SVGAGI (reference sequence). The CDR3 loop spans 14 amino acids. The ends were cut back, 6 bases at V and 0 bases at J, with 9 bases in the middle. The CDR3 sequence: CASSDTYSNQPQHF. The CDR3 region has the DNA TGTGCCAGCAGCGACACCTATAGCAATCAGCCCCAGCATTTT.

The chain uses TRBV6-1 and TRBJ2-7; TRBD2 is a possible D gene (7 bases). The CDR3 extends over 14 amino acids. V was shortened by 7 bases and J by 2 bases, with 15 bases between the two germline ends. Germline CDR1 MNHNS, CDR2 SASEGT. CDR3: CASTTGRGAYEQYF. CDR3 DNA: TGTGCCAGCACCACGGGGAGGGGGGCCTACGAGCAGTACTTC.

This clone showed up just a few times. The chain employs TRBV5-1 and TRBJ2-5; no definite D call. Germline assignment: CDR1 SGHRS and CDR2 YFSETQ. This CDR3 region has 12 residues. V was cut by 0 bases and J by 5 bases, with 5 bases left in between. This CDR3 is CASSLAGETQYF. Written as DNA, the CDR3 is TGCGCCAGCAGCTTGGCCGGGGAGACCCAGTACTTC.

V usage is TRBV21-1 and J usage is TRBJ2-3; the table names TRBD1, a call not compared with the DNA. TRBV21-1 is designated a pseudogene. The CDR3 covers 15 residues. CDR3 DNA: TGTGCCAGCAGTATTACAGGGGCGCTCACAGATACGCAGTATTTT. Translation: CASSITGALTDTQYF.

This clone was detected once. The V call is TRBV28, the J call TRBJ2-1, with D maybe TRBD2 (5 bases). Deletions cut 3 bases from V and 1 base from J, with 10 bases between. The germline V gene encodes CDR1 MDHEN and CDR2 SYDVKM. CDR3 length: 15 amino acids. In nucleotides, the CDR3 is TGTGCCAGCAGTTTCGGAGCGGCTTCCTACAATGAGCAGTTCTTC. As protein: CASSFGAASYNEQFF. Based on the CDR3 plus reference TRBV28 and TRBJ2-1, the full variable domain is DVKVTQSSRYLVKRTGEKVFLECVQDMDHENMFWYRQDPGLGLRLIYFSYDVKMKEKGDIPEGYSVSREKKERFSLILESASTNQTSMYLCASSFGAASYNEQFFGPGTRLTVL.

The chain links TRBV5-6 to TRBJ1-3; the D gene is possibly TRBD1 (5 bases). This CDR3 region has 15 residues. Germline values: CDR1 SGHDT, CDR2 YYEEEE. V dropped 2 bases and J dropped 3 bases, with 12 bases sitting between them. The CDR3 is CASSFLSGDGNTIYF. The CDR3 bases are TGTGCCAGCAGCTTTTTGTCGGGGGATGGAAACACCATATATTTT.

The chain combines TRBV11-2 with TRBJ1-5, with D perhaps matching TRBD1 (5 bases). The germline CDR1 and CDR2 sequences are SGHAT and FQNNGV. V dropped 5 bases and J dropped 4 bases, with 15 bases sitting between them. The CDR3 length is 15 residues. Here the CDR3 DNA reads TGTGCCAGCAGCGCAAGCGGGGGAGCGAATCAGCCCCAGCATTTT. It encodes CASSASGGANQPQHF.